The T cell receptor beta chain described here comes from a study of T cells in Graves' hyperthyroidism and ophthalmopathy. Study information: Peripheral blood was drawn at first diagnosis, prior to all treatment.

Ten or more counts support this clonotype. Ophthalmopathy patients all had a Clinical Activity Score of at least 3, a NOSPECS grade of at least 4 and disease under 3 months old. Thyroid ultrasound, orbital computed tomography, clinical symptoms, and serum thyroxine and TRAb underpinned diagnoses. RNA transcripts provided the source from which TCR beta CDR3 regions were amplified. With the HTBI primer set, the TCR CDR3 went through a first round of RT-PCR. TCRdb recomputed calls from the multiplex PCR reads with MiXCR, one row per CDR3 protein. The repertoire holds 500,000 or so distinct CDR3 sequences, with 17% as singletons. Looked up from germline, CDR1 is MDHEN and CDR2 is SYDVKM. This CDR3 has 13 amino acids. V gave up 2 bases and J gave up 4 bases, with 8 bases separating them.

Specimen: blood. This TCR was recovered from a woman between 18 and 30 years old with Graves' ophthalmopathy. The rearrangement uses TRBV28 and TRBJ1-1; TRBD1 is a possible D gene (6 bases). CDR3: CASSLRDITEAFF. The CDR3 nucleotides are TGTGCCAGCAGTTTAAGGGACATCACTGAAGCTTTCTTT.